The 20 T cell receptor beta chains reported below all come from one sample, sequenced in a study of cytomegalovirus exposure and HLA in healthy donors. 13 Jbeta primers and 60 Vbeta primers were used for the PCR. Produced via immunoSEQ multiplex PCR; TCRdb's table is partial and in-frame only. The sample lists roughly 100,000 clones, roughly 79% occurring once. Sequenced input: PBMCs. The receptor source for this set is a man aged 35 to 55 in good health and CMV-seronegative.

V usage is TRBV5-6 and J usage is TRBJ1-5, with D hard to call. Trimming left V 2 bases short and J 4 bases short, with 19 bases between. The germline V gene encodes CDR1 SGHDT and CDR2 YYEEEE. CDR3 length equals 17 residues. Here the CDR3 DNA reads TGTGCCAGCAGCTTCTCCCGACAAGGGAGTAGGAATCAGCCCCAGCATTTT. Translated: CASSFSRQGSRNQPQHF.

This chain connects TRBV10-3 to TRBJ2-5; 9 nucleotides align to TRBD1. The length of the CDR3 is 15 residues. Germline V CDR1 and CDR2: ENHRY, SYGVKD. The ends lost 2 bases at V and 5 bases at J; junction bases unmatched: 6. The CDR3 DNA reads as TGTGCCATCAGTGAGGATAGGACAGGGGCGGAGACCCAGTACTTC. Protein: CAISEDRTGAETQYF.

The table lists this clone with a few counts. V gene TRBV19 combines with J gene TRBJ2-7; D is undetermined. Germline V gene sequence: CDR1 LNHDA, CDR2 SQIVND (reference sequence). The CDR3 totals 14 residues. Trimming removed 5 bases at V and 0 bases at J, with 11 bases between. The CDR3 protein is CASSVTFPSYEQYF. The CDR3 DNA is TGTGCCAGTAGTGTGACTTTTCCCTCCTACGAGCAGTACTTC.

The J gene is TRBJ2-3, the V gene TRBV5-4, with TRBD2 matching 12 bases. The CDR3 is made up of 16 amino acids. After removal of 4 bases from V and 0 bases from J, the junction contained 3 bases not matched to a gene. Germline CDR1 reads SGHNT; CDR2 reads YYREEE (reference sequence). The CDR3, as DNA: TGTGCCAGCAGCCAAGGGACTAGCGGGAGCACAGATACGCAGTATTTT. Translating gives CASSQGTSGSTDTQYF. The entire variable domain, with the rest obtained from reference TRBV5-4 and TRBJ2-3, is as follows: ETGVTQSPTHLIKTRGQQVTLRCSSQSGHNTVSWYQQALGQGPQFIFQYYREEENGRGNFPPRFSGLQFPNYSSELNVNALELDDSALYLCASSQGTSGSTDTQYFGPGTRLTVL.

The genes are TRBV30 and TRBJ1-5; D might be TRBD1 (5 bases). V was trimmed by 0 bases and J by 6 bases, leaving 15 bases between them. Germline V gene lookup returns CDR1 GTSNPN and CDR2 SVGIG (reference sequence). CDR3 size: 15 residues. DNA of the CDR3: TGTGCCTGGAGTGTACGGGGGAAGGTGAGTCAGCCCCAGCATTTT. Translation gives CAWSVRGKVSQPQHF.

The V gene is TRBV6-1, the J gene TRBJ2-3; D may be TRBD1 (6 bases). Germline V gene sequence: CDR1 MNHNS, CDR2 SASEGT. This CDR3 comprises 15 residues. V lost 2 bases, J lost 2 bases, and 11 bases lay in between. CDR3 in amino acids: CASSENRAHTDTQYF. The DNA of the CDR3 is TGTGCCAGCAGTGAAAACAGGGCCCACACAGATACGCAGTATTTT.

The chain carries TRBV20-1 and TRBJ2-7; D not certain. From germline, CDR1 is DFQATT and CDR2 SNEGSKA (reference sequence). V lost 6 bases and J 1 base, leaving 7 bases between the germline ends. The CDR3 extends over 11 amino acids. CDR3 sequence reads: CSAAKSYEQYF. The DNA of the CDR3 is TGCAGTGCGGCCAAATCCTACGAGCAGTACTTC.

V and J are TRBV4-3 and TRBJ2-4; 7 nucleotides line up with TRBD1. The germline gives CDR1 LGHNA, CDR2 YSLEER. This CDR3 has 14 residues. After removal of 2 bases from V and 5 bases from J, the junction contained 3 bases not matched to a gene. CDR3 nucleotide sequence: TGCGCCAGCAGCCAAACAGGGACAGAAAACATTCAGTACTTC. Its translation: CASSQTGTENIQYF.

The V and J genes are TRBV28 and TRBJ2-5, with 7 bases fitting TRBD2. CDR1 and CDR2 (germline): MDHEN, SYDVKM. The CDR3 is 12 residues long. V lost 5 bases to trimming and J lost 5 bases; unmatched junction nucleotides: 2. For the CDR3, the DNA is TGTGCCAGCAGTGGGGGGGAGGAGACCCAGTACTTC. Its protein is CASSGGEETQYF.

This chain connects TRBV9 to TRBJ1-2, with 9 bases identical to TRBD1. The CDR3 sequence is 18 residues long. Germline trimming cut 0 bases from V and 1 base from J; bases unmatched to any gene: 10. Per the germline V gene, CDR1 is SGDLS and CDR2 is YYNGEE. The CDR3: CASSVGNRRDRVNYGYTF. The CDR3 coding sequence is TGTGCCAGCAGCGTAGGGAATCGCCGGGACAGGGTTAACTATGGCTACACCTTC.

CDR3 DNA sequence: TGTGCCAGCAGGGGACTAGCGGGAGGGACCATCCCAGATACGCAGTATTTT. Amino acid sequence: CASRGLAGGTIPDTQYF. The chain links TRBV2 to TRBJ2-3; TRBD2 matches 16 bases. J gave up 4 bases and V 6 bases, and 7 bases lay outside the gene matches. The length of the CDR3 is 17 residues. Germline loops: CDR1 SNHLY, CDR2 FYNNEI.

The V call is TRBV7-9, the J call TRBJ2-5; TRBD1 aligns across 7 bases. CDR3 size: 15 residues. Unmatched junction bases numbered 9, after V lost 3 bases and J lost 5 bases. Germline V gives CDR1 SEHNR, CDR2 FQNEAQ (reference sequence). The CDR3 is CASSFEGGLGETQYF. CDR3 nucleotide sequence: TGTGCCAGCAGCTTCGAAGGGGGCCTGGGGGAGACCCAGTACTTC.

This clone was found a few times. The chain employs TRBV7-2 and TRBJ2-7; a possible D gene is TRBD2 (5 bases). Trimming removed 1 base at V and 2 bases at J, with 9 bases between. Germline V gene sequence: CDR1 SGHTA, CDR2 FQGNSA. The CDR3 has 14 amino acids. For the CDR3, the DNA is TGTGCCAGCAGCTTAGGGCTGGAGGCCTACGAGCAGTACTTC. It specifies CASSLGLEAYEQYF.

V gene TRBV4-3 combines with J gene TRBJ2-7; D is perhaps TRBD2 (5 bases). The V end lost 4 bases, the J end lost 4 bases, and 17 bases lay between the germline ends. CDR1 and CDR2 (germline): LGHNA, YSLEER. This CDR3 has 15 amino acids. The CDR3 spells CASSPGVSMLYEQYF. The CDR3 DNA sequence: TGCGCCAGCAGCCCCGGGGTATCTATGCTTTACGAGCAGTACTTC.

CDR3 DNA: TGTGCCAGTAGTATAGTTCCAGGTGGAGGTGCTGAAGCTTTCTTT. As protein: CASSIVPGGGAEAFF. The V gene is TRBV19, the J gene TRBJ1-1; D unclear. V gave up 1 base and J gave up 6 bases, with 15 bases separating them. This CDR3 has 15 amino acids. Germline CDR1 and CDR2: LNHDA and SQIVND (reference sequence). The full variable domain, its missing parts supplied by reference TRBV19 and TRBJ1-1, is DGGITQSPKYLFRKEGQNVTLSCEQNLNHDAMYWYRQDPGQGLRLIYYSQIVNDFQKGDIAEGYSVSREKKESFPLTVTSAQKNPTAFYLCASSIVPGGGAEAFFGQGTRLTVV.

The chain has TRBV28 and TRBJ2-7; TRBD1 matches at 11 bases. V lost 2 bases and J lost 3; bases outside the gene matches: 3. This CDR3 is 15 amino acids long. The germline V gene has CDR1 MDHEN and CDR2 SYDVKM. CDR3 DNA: TGTGCCAGCAGTTTAATGGGACAGGGGGTCTACGAGCAGTACTTC. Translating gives CASSLMGQGVYEQYF.

The chain's CDR3 is CASSGPGVGAYEQYF. DNA of the CDR3: TGTGCCAGCAGTGGACCGGGGGTGGGAGCCTACGAGCAGTACTTC. V usage is TRBV6-5 and J usage is TRBJ2-7; TRBD2 is a possible D gene (6 bases). CDR3 size: 15 residues. The germline CDR1 and CDR2 sequences are MNHEY and SVGAGI. Trimming removed 5 bases at V and 2 bases at J, with 16 bases between.

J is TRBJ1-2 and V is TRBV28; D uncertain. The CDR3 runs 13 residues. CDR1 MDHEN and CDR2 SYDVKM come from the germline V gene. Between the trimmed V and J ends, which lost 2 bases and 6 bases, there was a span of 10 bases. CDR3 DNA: TGTGCCAGCAGTTTAGGTGGGGAGCATGGCTACACCTTC. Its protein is CASSLGGEHGYTF.

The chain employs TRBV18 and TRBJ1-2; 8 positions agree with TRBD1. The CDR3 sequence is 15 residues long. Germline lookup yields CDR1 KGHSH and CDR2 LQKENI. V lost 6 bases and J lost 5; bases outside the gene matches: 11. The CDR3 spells CASSPGTGTSYGYTF. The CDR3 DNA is TGTGCCAGCTCGCCGGGGACAGGTACCTCTTATGGCTACACCTTC.

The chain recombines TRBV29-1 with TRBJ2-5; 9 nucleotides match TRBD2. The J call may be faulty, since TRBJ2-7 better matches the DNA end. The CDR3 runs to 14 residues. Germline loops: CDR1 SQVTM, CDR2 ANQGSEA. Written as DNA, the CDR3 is TGCAGCGTTGAAAAGACTAGCGGCACCTACGAGCAGTACTTC. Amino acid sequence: CSVEKTSGTYEQYF.